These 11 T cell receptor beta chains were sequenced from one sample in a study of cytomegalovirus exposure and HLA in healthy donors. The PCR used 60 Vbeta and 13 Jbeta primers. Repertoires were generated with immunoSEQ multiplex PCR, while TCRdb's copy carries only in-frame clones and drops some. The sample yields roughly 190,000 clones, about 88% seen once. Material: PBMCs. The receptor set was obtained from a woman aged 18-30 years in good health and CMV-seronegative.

The CDR3 DNA reads as TGTGCCAGCTCACCTATCTCCCGCGGCGAGCAGTACTTC. Protein sequence: CASSPISRGEQYF. The V gene is TRBV18, the J gene TRBJ2-7; D gene unclear. The V gene lost 3 bases and the J gene lost 6 bases, with 12 bases spanning the gap. This CDR3 has 13 amino acids. Germline CDR1 is KGHSH and CDR2 is LQKENI.

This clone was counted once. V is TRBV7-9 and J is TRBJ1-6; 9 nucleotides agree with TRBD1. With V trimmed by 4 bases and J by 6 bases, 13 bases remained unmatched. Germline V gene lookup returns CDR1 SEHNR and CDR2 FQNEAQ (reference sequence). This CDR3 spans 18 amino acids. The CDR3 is CASSSQGAAIHPNSPLHF. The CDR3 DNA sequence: TGTGCCAGCAGCTCACAGGGGGCGGCGATCCATCCTAATTCACCCCTCCACTTT.

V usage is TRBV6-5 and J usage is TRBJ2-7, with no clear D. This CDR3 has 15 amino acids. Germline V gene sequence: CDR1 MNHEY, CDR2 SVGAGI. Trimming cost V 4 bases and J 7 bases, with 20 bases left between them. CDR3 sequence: CASSSGTVTPREQYF. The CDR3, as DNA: TGTGCCAGCAGTTCTGGAACAGTCACTCCCAGGGAGCAGTACTTC.

The CDR3 nucleotides read TGCAGCGTTGCACAGGGGGTCTACGAGCAGTACTTC. This codes for CSVAQGVYEQYF. The J gene is TRBJ2-5, the V gene TRBV29-1, with 8 bases fitting TRBD1. The J call is uncertain, as TRBJ2-7 better fits the DNA end. CDR3 length: 12 residues. In germline, CDR1 is SQVTM, CDR2 ANQGSEA.

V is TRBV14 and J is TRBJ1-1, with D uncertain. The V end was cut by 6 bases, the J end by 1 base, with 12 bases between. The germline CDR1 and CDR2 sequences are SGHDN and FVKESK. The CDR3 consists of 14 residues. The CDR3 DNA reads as TGTGCCAGCAGGCGATGGGAGGCGAACACTGAAGCTTTCTTT. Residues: CASRRWEANTEAFF.

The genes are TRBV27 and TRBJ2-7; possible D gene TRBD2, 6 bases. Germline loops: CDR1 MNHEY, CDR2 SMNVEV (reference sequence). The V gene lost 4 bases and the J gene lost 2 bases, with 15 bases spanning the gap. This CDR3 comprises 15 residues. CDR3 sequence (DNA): TGTGCCAGCAGTTCAAGGGGAGGACCCCCCTACGAGCAGTACTTC. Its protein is CASSSRGGPPYEQYF.

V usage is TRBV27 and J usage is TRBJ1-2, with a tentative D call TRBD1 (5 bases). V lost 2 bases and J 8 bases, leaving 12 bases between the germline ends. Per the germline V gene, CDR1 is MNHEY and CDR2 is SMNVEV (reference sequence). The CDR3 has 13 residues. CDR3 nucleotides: TGTGCCAGCAGTTTAGGGGGGATCTTCGGCTACACCTTC. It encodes CASSLGGIFGYTF.

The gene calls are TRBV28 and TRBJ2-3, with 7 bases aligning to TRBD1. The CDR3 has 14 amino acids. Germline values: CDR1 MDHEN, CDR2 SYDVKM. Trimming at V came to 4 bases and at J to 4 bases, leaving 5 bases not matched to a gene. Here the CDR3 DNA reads TGTGCCAGCAGTTCCTCAGACAGGGCAGATACGCAGTATTTT. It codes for CASSSSDRADTQYF.

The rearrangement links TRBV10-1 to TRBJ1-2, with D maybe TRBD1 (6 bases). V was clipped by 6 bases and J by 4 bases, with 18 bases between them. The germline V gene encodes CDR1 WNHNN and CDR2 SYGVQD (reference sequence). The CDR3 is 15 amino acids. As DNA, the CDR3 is TGCGCCAGCAGCGTTAATGGACAGCTACTCTATGGCTACACCTTC. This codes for CASSVNGQLLYGYTF.

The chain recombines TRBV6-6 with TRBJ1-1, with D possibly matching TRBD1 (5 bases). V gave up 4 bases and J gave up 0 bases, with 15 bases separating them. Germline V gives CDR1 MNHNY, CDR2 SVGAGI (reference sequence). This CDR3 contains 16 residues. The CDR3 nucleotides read TGTGCCAGCAGTTCATCGGCCCAGGGCCTGAACACTGAAGCTTTCTTT. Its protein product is CASSSSAQGLNTEAFF.

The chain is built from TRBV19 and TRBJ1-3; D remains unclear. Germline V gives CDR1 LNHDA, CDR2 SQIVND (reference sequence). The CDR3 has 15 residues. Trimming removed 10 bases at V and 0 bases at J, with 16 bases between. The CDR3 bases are TGTGCCACCACACCAAGCGGTTTCTCTGGAAACACCATATATTTT. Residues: CATTPSGFSGNTIYF. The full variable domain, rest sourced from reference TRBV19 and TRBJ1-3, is DGGITQSPKYLFRKEGQNVTLSCEQNLNHDAMYWYRQDPGQGLRLIYYSQIVNDFQKGDIAEGYSVSREKKESFPLTVTSAQKNPTAFYLCATTPSGFSGNTIYFGEGSWLTVV.